This TCR beta chain came from a study of blood T cells in healthy people across ages. V gave up 5 bases and J gave up 8 bases, with 9 bases separating them. This CDR3 is 12 amino acids long. Germline V lookup: CDR1 LNHNV, CDR2 YYDKDF (reference sequence). This clonotype was detected only a few times. Through a sample-barcoded 5' primer and a J-beta primer mix, a second PCR was run for roughly 6 to 11 cycles. One entry per CDR3 protein results from TCRdb running MiXCR on the 5' RACE reads. The repertoire holds some 800,000 distinct CDR3 sequences, with 25% as singletons. This sample also appeared in a second study, on T cells of mothers and their children.

The TCR was taken from a boy aged 5-17 years in good health. Material: blood. The V and J genes are TRBV15 and TRBJ2-2; a weak D match, TRBD2 (5 bases). CDR3 residues: CATSGGVGELFF. CDR3 sequence (DNA): TGTGCCACCAGCGGAGGAGTAGGGGAGCTGTTTTTT.